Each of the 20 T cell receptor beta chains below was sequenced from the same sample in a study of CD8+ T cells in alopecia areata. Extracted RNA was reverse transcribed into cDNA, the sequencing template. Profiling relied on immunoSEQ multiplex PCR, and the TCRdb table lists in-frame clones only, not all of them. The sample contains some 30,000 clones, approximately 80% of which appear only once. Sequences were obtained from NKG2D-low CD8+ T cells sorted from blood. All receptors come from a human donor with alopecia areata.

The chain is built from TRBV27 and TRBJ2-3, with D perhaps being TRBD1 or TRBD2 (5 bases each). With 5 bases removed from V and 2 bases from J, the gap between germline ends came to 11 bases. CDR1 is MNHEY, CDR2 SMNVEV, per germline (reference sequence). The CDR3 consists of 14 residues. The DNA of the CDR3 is TGTGCCAGCAGTAGCCGGGACCCCACAGATACGCAGTATTTT. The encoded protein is CASSSRDPTDTQYF.

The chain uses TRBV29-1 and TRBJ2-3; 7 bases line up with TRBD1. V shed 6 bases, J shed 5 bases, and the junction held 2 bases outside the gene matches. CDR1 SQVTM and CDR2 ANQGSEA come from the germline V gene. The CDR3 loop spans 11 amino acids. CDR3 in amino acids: CSVTGEDTQYF. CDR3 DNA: TGCAGCGTAACAGGGGAAGATACGCAGTATTTT.

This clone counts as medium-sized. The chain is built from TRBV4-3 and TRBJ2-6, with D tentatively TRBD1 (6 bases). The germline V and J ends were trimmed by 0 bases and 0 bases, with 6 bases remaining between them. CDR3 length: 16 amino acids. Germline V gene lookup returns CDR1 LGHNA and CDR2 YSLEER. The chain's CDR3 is CASSQDRGSGANVLTF. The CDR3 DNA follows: TGCGCCAGCAGCCAAGACAGGGGCTCTGGGGCCAACGTCCTGACTTTC.

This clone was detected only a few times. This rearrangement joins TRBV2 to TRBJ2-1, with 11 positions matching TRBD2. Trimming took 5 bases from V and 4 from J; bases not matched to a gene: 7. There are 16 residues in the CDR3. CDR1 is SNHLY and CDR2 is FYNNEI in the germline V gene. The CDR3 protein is CASSPEGLADYNEQFF. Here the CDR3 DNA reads TGTGCCAGCAGTCCGGAGGGACTAGCGGATTACAATGAGCAGTTCTTC.

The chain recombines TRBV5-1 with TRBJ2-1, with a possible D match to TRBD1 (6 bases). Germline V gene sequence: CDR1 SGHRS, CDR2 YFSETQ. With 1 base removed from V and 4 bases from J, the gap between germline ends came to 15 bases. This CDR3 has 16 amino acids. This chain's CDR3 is CASSLYTGQIYNEQFF. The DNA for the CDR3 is TGCGCCAGCAGCTTGTACACGGGACAAATATACAATGAGCAGTTCTTC.

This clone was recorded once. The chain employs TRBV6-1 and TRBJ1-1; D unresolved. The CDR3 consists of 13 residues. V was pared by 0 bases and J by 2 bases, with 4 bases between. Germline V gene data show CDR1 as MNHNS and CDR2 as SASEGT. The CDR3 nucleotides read TGTGCCAGCAGTGAAGCGGAAAACACTGAAGCTTTCTTT. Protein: CASSEAENTEAFF.

The CDR3 sequence is CASSTSGSSYEQYF. Here the CDR3 DNA reads TGTGCCAGCAGTACTAGCGGGAGCTCTTACGAGCAGTACTTC. The chain employs TRBV27 and TRBJ2-7; TRBD2 aligns across 11 bases. This CDR3 comprises 14 residues. CDR1 MNHEY and CDR2 SMNVEV come from the germline V gene (reference sequence). Trimming at V came to 5 bases and at J to 4 bases, leaving 4 bases not matched to a gene.

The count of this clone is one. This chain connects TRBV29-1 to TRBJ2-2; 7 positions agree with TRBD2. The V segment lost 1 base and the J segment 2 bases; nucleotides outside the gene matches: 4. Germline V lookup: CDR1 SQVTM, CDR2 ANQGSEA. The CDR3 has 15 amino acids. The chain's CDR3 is CSVEVGLVNTGELFF. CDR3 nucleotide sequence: TGCAGCGTTGAAGTTGGACTAGTAAACACCGGGGAGCTGTTTTTT.

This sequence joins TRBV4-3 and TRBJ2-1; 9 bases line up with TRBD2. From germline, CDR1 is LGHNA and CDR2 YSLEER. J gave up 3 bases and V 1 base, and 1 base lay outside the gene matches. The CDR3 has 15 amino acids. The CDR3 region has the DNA TGCGCCAGCAGCCAAGTAGCGGGGGACTACAATGAGCAGTTCTTC. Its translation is CASSQVAGDYNEQFF.

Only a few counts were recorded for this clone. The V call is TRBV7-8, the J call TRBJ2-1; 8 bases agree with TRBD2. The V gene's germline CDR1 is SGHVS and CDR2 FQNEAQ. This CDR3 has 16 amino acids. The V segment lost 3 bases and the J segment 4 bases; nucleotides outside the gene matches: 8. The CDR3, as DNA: TGTGCCAGCAGCTTCGGGGGGGACCGCAGATACAATGAGCAGTTCTTC. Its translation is CASSFGGDRRYNEQFF. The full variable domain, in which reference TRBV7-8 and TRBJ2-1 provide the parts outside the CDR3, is GAGVSQSPRYKVAKRGQDVALRCDPISGHVSLFWYQQALGQGPEFLTYFQNEAQLDKSGLPSDRFFAERPEGSVSTLKIQRTQQEDSAVYLCASSFGGDRRYNEQFFGPGTRLTVL.

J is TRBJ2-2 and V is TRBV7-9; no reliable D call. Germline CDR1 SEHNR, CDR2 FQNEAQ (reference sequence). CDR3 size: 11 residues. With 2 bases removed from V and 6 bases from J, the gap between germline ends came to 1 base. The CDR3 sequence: CASSLPGELFF. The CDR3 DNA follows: TGTGCCAGCAGCTTACCCGGGGAGCTGTTTTTT.

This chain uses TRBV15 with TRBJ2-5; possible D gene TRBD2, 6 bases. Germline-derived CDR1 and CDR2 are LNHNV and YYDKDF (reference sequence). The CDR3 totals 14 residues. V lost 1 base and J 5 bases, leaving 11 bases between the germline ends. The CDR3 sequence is CATSRAGVGETQYF. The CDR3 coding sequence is TGTGCCACCAGCAGAGCGGGGGTCGGGGAGACCCAGTACTTC. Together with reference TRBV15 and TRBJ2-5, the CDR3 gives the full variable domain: DAMVIQNPRYQVTQFGKPVTLSCSQTLNHNVMYWYQQKSSQAPKLLFHYYDKDFNNEADTPDNFQSRRPNTSFCFLDIRSPGLGDTAMYLCATSRAGVGETQYFGPGTRLLVL.

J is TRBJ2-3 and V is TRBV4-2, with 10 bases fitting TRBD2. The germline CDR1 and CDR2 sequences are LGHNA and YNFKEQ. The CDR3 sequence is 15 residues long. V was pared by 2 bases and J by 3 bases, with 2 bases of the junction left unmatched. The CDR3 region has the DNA TGTGCCAGCAGCCAATCGACTAGCGGGACAGATACGCAGTATTTT. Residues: CASSQSTSGTDTQYF.

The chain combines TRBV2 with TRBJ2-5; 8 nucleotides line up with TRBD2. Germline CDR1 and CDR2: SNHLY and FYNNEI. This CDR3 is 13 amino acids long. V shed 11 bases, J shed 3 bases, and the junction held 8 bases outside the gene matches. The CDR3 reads CAAGGLGEETQYF. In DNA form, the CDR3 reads TGTGCCGCGGGGGGTTTGGGTGAAGAGACCCAGTACTTC. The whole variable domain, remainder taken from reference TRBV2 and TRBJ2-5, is EPEVTQTPSHQVTQMGQEVILRCVPISNHLYFYWYRQILGQKVEFLVSFYNNEISEKSEIFDDQFSVERPDGSNFTLKIRSTKLEDSAMYFCAAGGLGEETQYFGPGTRLLVL.

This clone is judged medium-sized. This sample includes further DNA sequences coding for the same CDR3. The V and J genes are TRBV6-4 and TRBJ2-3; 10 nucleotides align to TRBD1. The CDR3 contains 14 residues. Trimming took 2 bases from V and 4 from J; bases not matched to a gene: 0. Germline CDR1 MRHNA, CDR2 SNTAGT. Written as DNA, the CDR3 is TGTGCCAGCAGTGACGGACAGGGGGCAGATACGCAGTATTTT. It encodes CASSDGQGADTQYF.

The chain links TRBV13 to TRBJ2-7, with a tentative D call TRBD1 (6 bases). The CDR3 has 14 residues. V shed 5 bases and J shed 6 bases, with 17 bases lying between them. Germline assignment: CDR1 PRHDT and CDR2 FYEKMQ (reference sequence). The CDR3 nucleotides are TGTGCCAGCAGCAGCAGACAGGCCGTCCGCGAGCAGTACTTC. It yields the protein CASSSRQAVREQYF.

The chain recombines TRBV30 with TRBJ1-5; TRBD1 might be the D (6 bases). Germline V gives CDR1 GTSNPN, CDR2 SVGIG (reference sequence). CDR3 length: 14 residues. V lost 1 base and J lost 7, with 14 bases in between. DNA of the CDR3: TGTGCCTGGAGTGCTTTACAGGGTCCCCAGCCCCAGCATTTT. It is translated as CAWSALQGPQPQHF.

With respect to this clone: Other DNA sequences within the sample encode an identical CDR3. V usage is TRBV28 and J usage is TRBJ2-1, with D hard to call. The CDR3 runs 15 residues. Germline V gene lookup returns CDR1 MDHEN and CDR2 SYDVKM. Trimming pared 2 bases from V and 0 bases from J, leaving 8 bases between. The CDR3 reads CASSLGVSSYNEQFF. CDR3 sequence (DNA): TGTGCCAGCAGTTTAGGTGTCAGCTCCTACAATGAGCAGTTCTTC.

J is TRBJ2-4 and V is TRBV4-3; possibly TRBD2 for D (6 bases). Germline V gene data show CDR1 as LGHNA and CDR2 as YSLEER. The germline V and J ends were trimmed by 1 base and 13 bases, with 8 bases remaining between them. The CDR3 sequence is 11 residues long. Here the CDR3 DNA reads TGCGCCAGCAGCCAAGGCGGAGGGCAGTACTTC. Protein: CASSQGGGQYF.

The CDR3 loop reads CASSQERATEAFF. The CDR3 DNA reads TGTGCCAGCAGCCAAGAACGTGCCACTGAAGCTTTCTTT. The genes are TRBV4-2 and TRBJ1-1; no clear D gene. The germline CDR1 and CDR2 sequences are LGHNA and YNFKEQ. This CDR3 comprises 13 residues. The V end was cut by 0 bases, the J end by 4 bases, with 6 bases between.